Sequencing of this T cell receptor (beta chain) was carried out in a study of Graves' ophthalmopathy and Graves' hyperthyroidism. The sequenced template was RNA, covering the TCR beta CDR3 region. Second-round multiplex PCR came after a first-round RT-PCR that employed HTBI primers. TCRdb re-called the multiplex PCR reads with MiXCR, one entry per CDR3 protein. This table holds about 400,000 distinct CDR3 sequences, 15% to 20% found once. This clonotype has more than one count but fewer than ten. Antigen specificity is unknown. Study results and caveats: Ophthalmopathy progression was predicted by the model at less than 71% sensitivity and 72% to 75% specificity.

What was sequenced was peripheral blood. The TCR originated in a woman aged 18-29 years with Graves' ophthalmopathy.

This chain's CDR3 is CASSPPGQGRGGELFF. The CDR3 nucleotides are TGTGCCAGCAGTCCACCGGGACAGGGGCGGGGCGGGGAGCTGTTTTTT. The gene calls are TRBV28 and TRBJ2-2; TRBD1 matches 10 bases. Germline V CDR1 and CDR2: MDHEN, SYDVKM. The CDR3 is 16 residues long. Trimming removed 5 bases from V and 7 bases from J; junction bases left unmatched: 10.